A selection of T cell receptor beta chains follows, all from one sample in a study of shared clonotypes between healthy human individuals. Sequencing was performed with immunoSEQ multiplex PCR; in TCRdb, only in-frame clones are kept and a portion is missing. The data contain millions of clones, 90% to 95% of them singletons. The sequenced material came from naive CD8+ T cells from PBMCs. All receptors derive from a man in his late teens or twenties in good health. Some clones in this sample may be carry-over from other donors' samples. Both conserved end residues are part of each CDR3. A D gene is named only where the DNA matches it firmly. Clone size appears in some rows only: once, few, many, or a class for an expanded clone.

V gene: TRBV28; clone size: -; J gene: TRBJ1-1; D gene: TRBD1; CDR3 DNA: TGTGCCAGCAGTTTACCGGTGACAGGGTTCCACACTGAAGCTTTCTTT; CDR3 protein: CASSLPVTGFHTEAFF
V gene: TRBV7-6; clone size: -; J gene: TRBJ2-3; D gene: -; CDR3 DNA: TGTGCCAGCAGCCTAGAAACCCTGGGGCAGCGGAGACTAGATACGCAGTATTTT; CDR3 protein: CASSLETLGQRRLDTQYF
V gene: TRBV15; clone size: -; J gene: TRBJ2-1; D gene: -; CDR3 DNA: TGTGCCACCAGCAGAGAAACTTCCGGGAGTCGGAATGAGCAGTTCTTC; CDR3 protein: CATSRETSGSRNEQFF
V gene: TRBV4-1; clone size: once; J gene: TRBJ2-2; D gene: -; CDR3 DNA: TGCGCCAGCAGCCACAAGTTGGGAGGCTCGAACACCGGGGAGCTGTTTTTT; CDR3 protein: CASSHKLGGSNTGELFF
V gene: TRBV15; clone size: -; J gene: TRBJ2-1; D gene: -; CDR3 DNA: TGTGCCACCAGCATCGGGAAAGGGGTTGGCTACAATGAGCAGTTCTTC; CDR3 protein: CATSIGKGVGYNEQFF
V gene: TRBV9; clone size: -; J gene: TRBJ2-2; D gene: -; CDR3 DNA: TGTGCCAGCAGCGTAGAGGGGAGCTATGTCACCGGGGAGCTGTTTTTT; CDR3 protein: CASSVEGSYVTGELFF
V gene: TRBV29-1; clone size: -; J gene: TRBJ2-7; D gene: -; CDR3 DNA: TGCAGCGCCGGGGGGCAGGGAGTCTACGAGCAGTACTTC; CDR3 protein: CSAGGQGVYEQYF
V gene: TRBV29-1; clone size: -; J gene: TRBJ2-7; D gene: TRBD2; CDR3 DNA: TGCAGCGTTGAAGTTAGCGGGAGCTACGAGCAGTACTTC; CDR3 protein: CSVEVSGSYEQYF
V gene: TRBV11-1; clone size: -; J gene: TRBJ2-2; D gene: -; CDR3 DNA: TGTGCCAGCAGCTTATTACAGCCCGGGGAGCTGTTTTTT; CDR3 protein: CASSLLQPGELFF
V gene: TRBV15; clone size: -; J gene: TRBJ2-1; D gene: -; CDR3 DNA: TGTGCCACCAGCAGAGAAGATGAGCAGTTCTTC; CDR3 protein: CATSREDEQFF
V gene: TRBV27; clone size: -; J gene: TRBJ2-3; D gene: -; CDR3 DNA: TGTGCCAGCAGGACAGACATCTTCACAGATACGCAGTATTTT; CDR3 protein: CASRTDIFTDTQYF
V gene: TRBV19; clone size: -; J gene: TRBJ2-7; D gene: -; CDR3 DNA: TGTGCCAGTAGTAGGACGGAGGGCGGCGAGCAGTACTTC; CDR3 protein: CASSRTEGGEQYF
V gene: TRBV9; clone size: -; J gene: TRBJ2-1; D gene: TRBD1; CDR3 DNA: TGTGCCAGCAGCGGCGCCCTAACAGGGGGGATTCCTGATGAGCAGTTCTTC; CDR3 protein: CASSGALTGGIPDEQFF
V gene: TRBV9; clone size: -; J gene: TRBJ1-5; D gene: -; CDR3 DNA: TGTGCCAGCAGCGGCTATGCGGGGGATCAGCCCCAGCATTTT; CDR3 protein: CASSGYAGDQPQHF
V gene: TRBV6-5; clone size: -; J gene: TRBJ1-5; D gene: -; CDR3 DNA: TGTGCCAGCAGTTACAATCAGGACCTGGAGACCCAGCATTTT; CDR3 protein: CASSYNQDLETQHF
V gene: TRBV28; clone size: -; J gene: TRBJ2-1; D gene: -; CDR3 DNA: -; CDR3 protein: CASSFAGGTPLPFF
V gene: TRBV4-2; clone size: -; J gene: TRBJ2-1; D gene: TRBD2; CDR3 DNA: TGTGCCAGCAGCCAAGGCGCCCCTCAGACTAGCGGGAGTAGGTCCTACAATGAGCAGTTCTTC; CDR3 protein: CASSQGAPQTSGSRSYNEQFF
V gene: TRBV14; clone size: -; J gene: TRBJ2-5; D gene: -; CDR3 DNA: TGTGCCAGCAGCCAAGATATACGAGGGATCCAAGAGACCCAGTACTTC; CDR3 protein: CASSQDIRGIQETQYF
V gene: TRBV6-5; clone size: -; J gene: TRBJ2-7; D gene: -; CDR3 DNA: TGTGCCAGCAGTTACTTTGGAGGGACCTACGAGCAGTACTTC; CDR3 protein: CASSYFGGTYEQYF
V gene: TRBV27; clone size: -; J gene: TRBJ2-7; D gene: TRBD1; CDR3 DNA: TGTGCCAGCAGTCCCGCCCTCTCCCGGACAGGGGAGCCCTACGAGCAGTACTTC; CDR3 protein: CASSPALSRTGEPYEQYF
V gene: TRBV7-9; clone size: once; J gene: TRBJ2-2; D gene: -; CDR3 DNA: TGTGCCAGCAGCTCCCGGGCAGGGAATCGAAACACCGGGGAGCTGTTTTTT; CDR3 protein: CASSSRAGNRNTGELFF
V gene: TRBV5-6; clone size: -; J gene: TRBJ2-3; D gene: -; CDR3 DNA: TGTGCCAGCAGCCTACCTCGGGGGTGGAGTACAGATACGCAGTATTTT; CDR3 protein: CASSLPRGWSTDTQYF
V gene: TRBV28; clone size: -; J gene: TRBJ2-1; D gene: TRBD1; CDR3 DNA: TGTGCCAGCAGTCCGACCCGAGTCACAGGGGACAATGAGCAGTTCTTC; CDR3 protein: CASSPTRVTGDNEQFF
V gene: TRBV7-9; clone size: -; J gene: TRBJ1-2; D gene: TRBD1; CDR3 DNA: TGTGCCAGCAGCCCCCACCGGGACAGTCGGTATGGCTACACCTTC; CDR3 protein: CASSPHRDSRYGYTF
V gene: TRBV11-2; clone size: -; J gene: TRBJ2-7; D gene: TRBD1; CDR3 DNA: TGTGCCAGCAGCTTAGATTTGGGGACAGCGTTTTCGAACGAGCAGTACTTC; CDR3 protein: CASSLDLGTAFSNEQYF
V gene: TRBV9; clone size: -; J gene: TRBJ2-7; D gene: TRBD2; CDR3 DNA: TGTGCCAGCAGCCCAGCGGGGGGACTAGCGATCGAGCAGTACTTC; CDR3 protein: CASSPAGGLAIEQYF
V gene: TRBV10-2; clone size: -; J gene: TRBJ2-2; D gene: TRBD2; CDR3 DNA: TGCGCCAGCAGATACTCACTAGCGGGATCCGGGGAGCTGTTTTTT; CDR3 protein: CASRYSLAGSGELFF
V gene: TRBV13; clone size: -; J gene: TRBJ2-7; D gene: TRBD1; CDR3 DNA: TGTGCCAGCAGTCGGACAGGGGAAGACTACGAGCAGTACTTC; CDR3 protein: CASSRTGEDYEQYF
V gene: TRBV6-5; clone size: few; J gene: TRBJ1-1; D gene: -; CDR3 DNA: TGTGCCAGCAGTTACTCCCAGGCGAACACTGAAGCTTTCTTT; CDR3 protein: CASSYSQANTEAFF